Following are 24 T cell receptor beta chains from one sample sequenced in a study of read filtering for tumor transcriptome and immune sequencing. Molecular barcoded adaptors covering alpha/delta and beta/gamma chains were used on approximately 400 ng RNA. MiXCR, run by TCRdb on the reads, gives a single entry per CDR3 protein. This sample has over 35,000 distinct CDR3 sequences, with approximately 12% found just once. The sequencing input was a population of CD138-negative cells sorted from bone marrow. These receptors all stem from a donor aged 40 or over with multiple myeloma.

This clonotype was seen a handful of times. The CDR3 DNA is TGTGCCAGCAAAGGGACAGCTGGGATTTTTGAAGCTTTCTTT. This translates into CASKGTAGIFEAFF. The gene calls are TRBV28 and TRBJ1-1; 7 bases align to TRBD1. J gave up 7 bases and V 7 bases, and 12 bases lay outside the gene matches. CDR1 MDHEN and CDR2 SYDVKM come from the germline V gene. CDR3 length equals 14 residues.

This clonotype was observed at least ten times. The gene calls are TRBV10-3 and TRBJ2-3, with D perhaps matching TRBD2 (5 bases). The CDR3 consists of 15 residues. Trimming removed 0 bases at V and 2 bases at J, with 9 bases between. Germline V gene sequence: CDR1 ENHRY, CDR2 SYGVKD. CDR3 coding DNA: TGTGCCATCAGTGAGTCGCGCGGGTCCACAGATACGCAGTATTTT. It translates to CAISESRGSTDTQYF.

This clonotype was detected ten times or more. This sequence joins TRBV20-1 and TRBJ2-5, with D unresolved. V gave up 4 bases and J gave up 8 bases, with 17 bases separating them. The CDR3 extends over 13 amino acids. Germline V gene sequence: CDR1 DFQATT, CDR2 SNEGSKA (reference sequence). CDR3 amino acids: CSAIDGLKRTQYF. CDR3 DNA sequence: TGCAGTGCTATCGATGGGCTTAAGAGAACCCAGTACTTC.

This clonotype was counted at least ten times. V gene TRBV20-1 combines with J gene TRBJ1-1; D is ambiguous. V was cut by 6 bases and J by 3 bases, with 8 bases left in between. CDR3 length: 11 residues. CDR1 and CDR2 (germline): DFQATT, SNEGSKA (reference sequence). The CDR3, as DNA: TGCAGTGCAACAGAGTACACTGAAGCTTTCTTT. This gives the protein CSATEYTEAFF.

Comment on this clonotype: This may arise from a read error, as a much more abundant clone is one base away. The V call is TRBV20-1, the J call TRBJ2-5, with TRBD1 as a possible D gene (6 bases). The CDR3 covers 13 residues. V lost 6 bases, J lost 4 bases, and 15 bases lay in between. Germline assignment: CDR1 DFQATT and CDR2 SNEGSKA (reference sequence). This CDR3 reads CSAYRDNLETQYF. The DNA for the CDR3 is TGCAGTGCATACCGGGACAACCTAGAGACCCAGTACTTC.

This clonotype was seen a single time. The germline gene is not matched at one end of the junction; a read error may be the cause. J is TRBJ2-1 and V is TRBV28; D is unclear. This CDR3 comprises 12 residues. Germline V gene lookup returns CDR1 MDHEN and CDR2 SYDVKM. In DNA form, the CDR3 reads TGTGCCAGCAGTTCCGAGTACAATGGGCAGTTCTTC. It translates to CASSSEYNGQFF. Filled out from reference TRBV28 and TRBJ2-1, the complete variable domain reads DVKVTQSSRYLVKRTGEKVFLECVQDMDHENMFWYRQDPGLGLRLIYFSYDVKMKEKGDIPEGYSVSREKKERFSLILESASTNQTSMYLCASSSEYNGQFFGPGTRLTVL.

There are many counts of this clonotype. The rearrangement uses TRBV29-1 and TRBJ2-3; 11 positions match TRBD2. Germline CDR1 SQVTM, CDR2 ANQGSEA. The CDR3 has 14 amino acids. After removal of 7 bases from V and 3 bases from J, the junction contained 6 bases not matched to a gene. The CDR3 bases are TGCAGCGCCACCGGGACTAGCGGAACAGATACGCAGTATTTT. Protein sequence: CSATGTSGTDTQYF.

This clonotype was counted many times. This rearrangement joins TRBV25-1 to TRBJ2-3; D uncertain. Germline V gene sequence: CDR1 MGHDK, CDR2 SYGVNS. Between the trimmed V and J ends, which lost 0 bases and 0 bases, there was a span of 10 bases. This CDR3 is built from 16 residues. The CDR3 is CASSEYRILSTDTQYF. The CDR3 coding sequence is TGTGCCAGCAGTGAATACCGGATTTTAAGCACAGATACGCAGTATTTT.

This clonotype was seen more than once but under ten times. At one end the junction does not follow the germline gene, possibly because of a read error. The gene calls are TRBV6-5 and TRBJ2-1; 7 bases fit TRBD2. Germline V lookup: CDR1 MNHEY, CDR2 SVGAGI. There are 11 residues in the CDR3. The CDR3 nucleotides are TGTGCCACTCGGGGGGAGAATGGGCAGTTCTTC. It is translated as CATRGENGQFF.

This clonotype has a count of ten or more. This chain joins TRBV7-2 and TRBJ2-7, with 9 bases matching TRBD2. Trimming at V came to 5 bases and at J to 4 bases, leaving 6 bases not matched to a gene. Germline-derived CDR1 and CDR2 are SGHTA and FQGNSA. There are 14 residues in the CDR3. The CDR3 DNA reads TGTGCCAGCAGCCTTAGCGGGGGCCTATACGAGCAGTACTTC. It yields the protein CASSLSGGLYEQYF.

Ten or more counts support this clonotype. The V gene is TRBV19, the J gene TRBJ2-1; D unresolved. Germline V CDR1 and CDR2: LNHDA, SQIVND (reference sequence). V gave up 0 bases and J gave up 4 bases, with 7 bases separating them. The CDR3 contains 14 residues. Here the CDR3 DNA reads TGTGCCAGTAGTATAGATCGGGTGTACAATGAGCAGTTCTTC. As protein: CASSIDRVYNEQFF.

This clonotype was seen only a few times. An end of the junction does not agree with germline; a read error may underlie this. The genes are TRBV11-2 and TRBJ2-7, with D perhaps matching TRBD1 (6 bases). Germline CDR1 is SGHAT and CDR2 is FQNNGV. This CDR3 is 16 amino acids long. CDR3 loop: CAGSFRPAQGIYEQYF. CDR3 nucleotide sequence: TGTGCCGGCAGCTTTCGCCCAGCGCAGGGGATATACGAGCAGTACTTC.

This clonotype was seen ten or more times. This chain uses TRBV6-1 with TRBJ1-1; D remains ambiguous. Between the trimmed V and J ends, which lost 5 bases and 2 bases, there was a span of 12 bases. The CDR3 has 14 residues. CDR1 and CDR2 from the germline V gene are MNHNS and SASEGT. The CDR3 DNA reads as TGTGCCAGCAGTAAAAGTTGGGCTAACACTGAAGCTTTCTTT. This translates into CASSKSWANTEAFF.

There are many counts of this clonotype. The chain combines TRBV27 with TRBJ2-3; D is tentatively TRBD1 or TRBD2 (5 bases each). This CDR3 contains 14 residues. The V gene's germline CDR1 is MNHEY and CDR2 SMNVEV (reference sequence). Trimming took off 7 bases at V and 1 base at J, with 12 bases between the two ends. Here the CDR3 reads CASKGPGGTDTQYF. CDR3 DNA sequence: TGTGCCAGCAAGGGACCCGGGGGCACAGATACGCAGTATTTT.

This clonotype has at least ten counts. CDR3 loop: CSSSTGVGTEAFF. CDR3 in DNA: TGCAGCTCCTCCACAGGGGTTGGGACTGAAGCTTTCTTT. The chain carries TRBV29-1 and TRBJ1-1; 7 nucleotides line up with TRBD1. J was trimmed by 5 bases and V by 8 bases; bases with no gene match: 11. The CDR3 is 13 amino acids. Germline CDR1 and CDR2: SQVTM and ANQGSEA. The full variable domain, in which reference TRBV29-1 and TRBJ1-1 provide the parts outside the CDR3, is SAVISQKPSRDICQRGTSLTIQCQVDSQVTMMFWYRQQPGQSLTLIATANQGSEATYESGFVIDKFPISRPNLTFSTLTVSNMSPEDSSIYLCSSSTGVGTEAFFGQGTRLTVV.

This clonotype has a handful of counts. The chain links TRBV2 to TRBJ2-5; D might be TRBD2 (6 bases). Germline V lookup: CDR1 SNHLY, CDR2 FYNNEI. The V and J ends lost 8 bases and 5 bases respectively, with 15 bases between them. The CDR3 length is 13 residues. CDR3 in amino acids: CASGGLTGETQYF. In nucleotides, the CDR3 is TGTGCCAGCGGGGGACTGACGGGCGAGACCCAGTACTTC. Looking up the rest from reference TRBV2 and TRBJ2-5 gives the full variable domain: EPEVTQTPSHQVTQMGQEVILRCVPISNHLYFYWYRQILGQKVEFLVSFYNNEISEKSEIFDDQFSVERPDGSNFTLKIRSTKLEDSAMYFCASGGLTGETQYFGPGTRLLVL.

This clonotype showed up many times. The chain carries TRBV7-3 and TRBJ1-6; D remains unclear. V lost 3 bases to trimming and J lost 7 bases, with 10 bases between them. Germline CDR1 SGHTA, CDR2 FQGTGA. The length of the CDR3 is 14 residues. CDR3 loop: CASSLLSGNSPLHF. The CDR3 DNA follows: TGTGCCAGCAGCTTGTTGTCCGGCAATTCACCCCTCCACTTT.

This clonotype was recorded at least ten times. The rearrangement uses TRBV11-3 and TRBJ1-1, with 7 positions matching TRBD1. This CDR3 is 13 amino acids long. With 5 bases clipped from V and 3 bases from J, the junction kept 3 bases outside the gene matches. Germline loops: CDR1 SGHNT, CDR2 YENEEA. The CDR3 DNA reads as TGTGCCAGCAGCCCGACAGGGCACACTGAAGCTTTCTTT. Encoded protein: CASSPTGHTEAFF.

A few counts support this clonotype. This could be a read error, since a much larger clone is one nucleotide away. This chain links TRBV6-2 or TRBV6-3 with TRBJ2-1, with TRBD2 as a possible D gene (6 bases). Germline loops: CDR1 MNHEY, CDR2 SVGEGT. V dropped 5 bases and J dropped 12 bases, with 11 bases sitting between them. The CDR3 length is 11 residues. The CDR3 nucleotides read TGTGCCAGCAGTCCGGACTATGGGCAGTTCTTC. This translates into CASSPDYGQFF.

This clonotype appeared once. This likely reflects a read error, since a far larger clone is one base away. This CDR3 reads CATSDERGADERFF. The CDR3 nucleotides are TGTGCCACCAGTGACGAGCGGGGGGCGGATGAGCGGTTCTTC. V is TRBV11-2 and J is TRBJ2-1, with 9 nucleotides matching TRBD2. The germline V gene has CDR1 SGHAT and CDR2 FQNNGV. The CDR3 runs 14 residues.

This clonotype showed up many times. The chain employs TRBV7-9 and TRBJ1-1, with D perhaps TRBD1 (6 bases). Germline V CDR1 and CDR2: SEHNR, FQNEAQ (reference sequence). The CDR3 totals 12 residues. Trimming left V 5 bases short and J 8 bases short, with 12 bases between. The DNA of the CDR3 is TGTGCCAGCAGCGGGTCCGGGACAGAAGCTTTCTTT. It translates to CASSGSGTEAFF.

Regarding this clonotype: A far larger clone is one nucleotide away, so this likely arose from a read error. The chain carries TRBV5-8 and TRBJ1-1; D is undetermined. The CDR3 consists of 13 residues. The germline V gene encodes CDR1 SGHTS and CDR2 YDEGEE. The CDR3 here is CASSLAANTEALF. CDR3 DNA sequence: TGTGCCAGCAGCTTGGCGGCGAACACTGAAGCTCTCTTT.

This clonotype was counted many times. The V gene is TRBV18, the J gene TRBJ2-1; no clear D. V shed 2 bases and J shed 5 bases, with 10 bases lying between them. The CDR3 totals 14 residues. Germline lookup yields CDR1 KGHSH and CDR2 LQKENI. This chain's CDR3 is CASSPIADNNEQFF. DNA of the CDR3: TGTGCCAGCTCACCAATCGCCGACAACAATGAGCAGTTCTTC.

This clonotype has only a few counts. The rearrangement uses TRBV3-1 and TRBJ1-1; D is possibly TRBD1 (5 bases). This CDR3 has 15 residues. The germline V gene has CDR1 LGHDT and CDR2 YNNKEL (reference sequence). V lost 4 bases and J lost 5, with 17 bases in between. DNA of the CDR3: TGTGCCAGCAGCCCGATTCACGGGGGAGAAACTGAAGCTTTCTTT. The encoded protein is CASSPIHGGETEAFF.